The text below deals with one T cell receptor beta chain. What it recognizes is unknown. Germline CDR1 reads SGHRS; CDR2 reads YFSETQ. The CDR3 has 14 residues. J was trimmed by 4 bases and V by 3 bases; bases with no gene match: 6. Each donor was healthy, and each was a bone marrow donor. This sample is part of a study of cytomegalovirus exposure and HLA in healthy donors. Study background: Around 200 million T cells yielded 117 million unique TCR beta sequences, as an earlier analysis found. General study results and limits: Later findings reportedly placed an Asian-associated ancestry cluster below the approximately 670-donor mean for N-insertions. A later analysis found most CMV-associated TCR beta chains apparently HLA-restricted.

The PCR was carried out with 60 Vbeta primers and 13 Jbeta primers. TCRdb's table, derived via immunoSEQ multiplex PCR, lists solely in-frame clones and lacks some. The repertoire consists of 150,000 to 200,000 clones, with approximately 86% occurring once and the leading ten covering 1.5% to 2%. Sequencing was carried out using PBMCs. This chain uses TRBV5-1 with TRBJ1-1, with 7 bases identical to TRBD1. This clonotype was sampled from a woman aged 18-35 years in good health and CMV-seronegative. The DNA of the CDR3 is TGCGCCAGCAGCTGGACAGGAGGGAGCACTGAAGCTTTCTTT. Translation gives CASSWTGGSTEAFF. The entire variable domain, with the rest obtained from reference TRBV5-1 and TRBJ1-1, is as follows: KAGVTQTPRYLIKTRGQQVTLSCSPISGHRSVSWYQQTPGQGLQFLFEYFSETQRNKGNFPGRFSGRQFSNSRSEMNVSTLELGDSALYLCASSWTGGSTEAFFGQGTRLTVV.